A single sample gave rise to the 5 T cell receptor beta chains below, sequenced in a study of molecular identifiers for immune sequencing clone quantification. Each CDR3 protein is one row after TCRdb ran MiXCR on the PCR reads. The data show 75,000 to 100,000 distinct CDR3 sequences, with 15% to 20% seen just once and around 0.8% held by the top ten. The material sequenced was naive CD8+ T cells from blood, with Jurkat cell RNA spiked in. Subset described: FACS-sorted CD8+CD4-CCR7+CD45RA+ naive T cells. The receptors originated from a human donor in good health. Some libraries in this study had Jurkat cell RNA spiked in.

This clonotype appeared many times. This chain links TRBV12-3 or TRBV12-4 with TRBJ1-4; D might be TRBD1 (5 bases). The CDR3 length is 18 residues. Trimming pared 4 bases from V and 0 bases from J, leaving 18 bases between. The CDR3 nucleotides read TGTGCCAGCAGTTCCTTCCGGGGGTACACCGCAACTAATGAAAAACTGTTTTTT. Translated: CASSSFRGYTATNEKLFF.

At least ten counts were recorded for this clonotype. V gene TRBV7-9 combines with J gene TRBJ2-3; D might be TRBD1 (7 bases). Germline CDR1 and CDR2: SEHNR and FQNEAQ (reference sequence). The V end was cut by 2 bases, the J end by 6 bases, with 15 bases between. The CDR3 has 15 residues. CDR3 loop: CASSLQGGGLDTQYF. The CDR3 DNA reads TGTGCCAGCAGCTTACAGGGGGGAGGTCTTGATACGCAGTATTTT. The full variable domain, completed using reference TRBV7-9 and TRBJ2-3, is DTGVSQNPRHKITKRGQNVTFRCDPISEHNRLYWYRQTLGQGPEFLTYFQNEAQLEKSRLLSDRFSAERPKGSFSTLEIQRTEQGDSAMYLCASSLQGGGLDTQYFGPGTRLTVL.

This clonotype was seen repeatedly, ten times or more. V usage is TRBV6-2 or TRBV6-3 and J usage is TRBJ2-2; unclear D gene. The V gene lost 0 bases and the J gene lost 4 bases, with 9 bases spanning the gap. This CDR3 has 15 amino acids. Germline lookup yields CDR1 MNHEY and CDR2 SVGEGT. CDR3 residues: CASSYSNPGTGELFF. CDR3 sequence (DNA): TGTGCCAGCAGTTACTCGAACCCTGGCACCGGGGAGCTGTTTTTT.

This clonotype was recorded at least ten times. This chain links TRBV5-6 with TRBJ2-7; 7 positions match TRBD1. Germline values: CDR1 SGHDT, CDR2 YYEEEE. The V and J ends lost 0 bases and 3 bases, in that order; junction bases with no gene match: 3. The CDR3 contains 14 residues. CDR3 sequence: CASSLVDRLYEQYF. CDR3 DNA: TGTGCCAGCAGCTTGGTGGACAGGCTCTACGAGCAGTACTTC.

At least ten counts were recorded for this clonotype. This sequence joins TRBV19 and TRBJ2-6, with 7 bases identical to TRBD1. CDR1 is LNHDA and CDR2 is SQIVND in the germline V gene (reference sequence). The trim removed 0 bases at V and 0 bases at J, leaving 5 bases unmatched. CDR3 size: 18 residues. The CDR3: CASSIDWDSPSGANVLTF. CDR3 in DNA: TGTGCCAGTAGTATAGATTGGGACAGCCCCTCTGGGGCCAACGTCCTGACTTTC. The full variable domain, rest sourced from reference TRBV19 and TRBJ2-6, is DGGITQSPKYLFRKEGQNVTLSCEQNLNHDAMYWYRQDPGQGLRLIYYSQIVNDFQKGDIAEGYSVSREKKESFPLTVTSAQKNPTAFYLCASSIDWDSPSGANVLTFGAGSRLTVL.